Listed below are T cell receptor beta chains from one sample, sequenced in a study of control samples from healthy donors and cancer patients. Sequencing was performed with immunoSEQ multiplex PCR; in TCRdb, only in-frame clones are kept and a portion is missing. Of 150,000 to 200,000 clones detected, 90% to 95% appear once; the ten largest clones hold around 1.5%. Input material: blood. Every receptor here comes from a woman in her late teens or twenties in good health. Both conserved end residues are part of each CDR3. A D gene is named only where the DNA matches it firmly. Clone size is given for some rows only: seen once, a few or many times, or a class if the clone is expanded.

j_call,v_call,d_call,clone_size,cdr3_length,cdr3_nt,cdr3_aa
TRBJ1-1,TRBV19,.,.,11,TGTGCCATTATCAAGGGTGGTGAAGCTTTCTTT,CAIIKGGEAFF
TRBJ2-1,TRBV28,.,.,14,TGTGCCAGCAGCCCCGCGGCTATTTACAATGAGCAGTTCTTC,CASSPAAIYNEQFF
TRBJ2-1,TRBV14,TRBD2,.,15,TGTGCCAGCACTGACCAGACTAGCGGAAACAATGAGCAGTTCTTC,CASTDQTSGNNEQFF
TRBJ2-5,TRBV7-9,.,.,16,TGTGCCAGCAGCTTGTTCCCCTACAAACGGGGGGAGACCCAGTACTTC,CASSLFPYKRGETQYF
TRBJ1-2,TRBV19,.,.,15,TGTGCCAGTAGTAAGCGGGTCACAATCGGATATGGCTACACCTTC,CASSKRVTIGYGYTF
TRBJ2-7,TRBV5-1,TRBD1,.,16,TGCGCCAGCAGCGGGAAACGAGGACAGGGTAAGGGCGAGCAGTACTTC,CASSGKRGQGKGEQYF
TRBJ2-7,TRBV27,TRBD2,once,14,TGTGCCAGCAGTCCGGGACTAGTCGTCCACGAGCAGTACTTC,CASSPGLVVHEQYF
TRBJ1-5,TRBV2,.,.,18,TGTGCCAGCAGCCCCGACACGAGGGGGAGGGCCAGCAATCAGCCCCAGCATTTT,CASSPDTRGRASNQPQHF
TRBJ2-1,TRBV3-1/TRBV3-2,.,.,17,TGTGCCAGCAGCCAAGGCGTGCCGGGGGCGATAACCAATGAGCAGTTCTTC,CASSQGVPGAITNEQFF
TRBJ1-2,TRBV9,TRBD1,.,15,TGTGCCAGCAGCGTAGGCCAGGGGGGTGACTATGGCTACACCTTC,CASSVGQGGDYGYTF
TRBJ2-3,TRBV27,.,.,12,TGTGCCAGCAGTCACGGCACAGATACGCAGTATTTT,CASSHGTDTQYF
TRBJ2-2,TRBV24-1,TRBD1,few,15,TGTGCCACCAGTTTTCAGGGGGACGACACCGGGGAGCTGTTTTTT,CATSFQGDDTGELFF
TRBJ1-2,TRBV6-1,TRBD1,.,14,TGTGCCAGCACCACCGTGGACAGGAACTATGGCTACACCTTC,CASTTVDRNYGYTF
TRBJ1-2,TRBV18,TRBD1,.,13,TGTGCCAGCTCGCCCGGGACAGCTTATGGCTACACCTTC,CASSPGTAYGYTF
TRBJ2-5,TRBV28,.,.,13,TGTGCCAGCAGTTCCAGGGGCACAGAGACCCAGTACTTC,CASSSRGTETQYF
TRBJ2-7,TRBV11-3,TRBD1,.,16,TGTGCCAGCAGCTTAGCCTCCGGGACAGAGACTGGCGAGCAGTACTTC,CASSLASGTETGEQYF
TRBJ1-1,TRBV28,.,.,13,TGTGCCAGCAGCACCTCCGGGCAGACTGAAGCTTTCTTT,CASSTSGQTEAFF